Detailed here is one T cell receptor beta chain. No antigen is known for it. This same CDR3 is encoded by further DNA sequences in the sample. This specimen belongs to a study of cytomegalovirus exposure and HLA in healthy donors. Looked up from germline, CDR1 is SNHLY and CDR2 is FYNNEI. The V and J ends lost 5 bases and 1 base respectively, with 7 bases between them. This CDR3 is built from 13 residues. 60 Vbeta and 13 Jbeta primers were used in PCR. Assay: immunoSEQ multiplex PCR; the TCRdb copy retains only in-frame clones and omits some. The repertoire has 120,000 or so clones, about 73% of them found once; the top ten carry under 6.5%. Findings and limits, study-wide: As confirmed in vitro, a few CMV-associated chains were specific for CMV antigens. The study dropped some indistinguishable V segments, TRBV6-2 and TRBV6-3 among them.

V usage is TRBV2 and J usage is TRBJ2-3; D might be TRBD2 (6 bases). The specimen was PBMCs. This sequence originates from a woman aged 45 to 65 in good health and CMV-seropositive. The CDR3 sequence is CASSLAGTDTQYF. CDR3 bases: TGTGCCAGCAGTTTAGCGGGCACAGATACGCAGTATTTT.